The 10 T cell receptor beta chains in this list originate from one sample, sequenced in a study of vaccination and CD4 T cells after COVID-19. The study sequenced cultured CD4+ T cell DNA using the Oncomine TCR Beta short-read assay. TCRdb fed the PCR reads into MiXCR, producing one record per CDR3 protein. This sample has about 10,000 distinct CDR3 sequences; around 40% occur once, and the top ten carry approximately 35%. Antigen specificity for these receptors is unknown. Treatment denoted: roughly 10-day PBMC culture with coronavirus spike peptide pools or control peptides (ViraFEST assay). The sequenced material came from CD4+ T cells from blood, cultured in vitro. These receptors originate from a human donor who had recovered from COVID-19.

To note about this clonotype: This likely traces to a read error, being one base from a far larger clone. V is TRBV7-2 and J is TRBJ1-2; no clear D gene. Germline CDR1 SGHTA, CDR2 FQGNSA. The CDR3 sequence is 13 residues long. The CDR3: CVSSFKLDSGYTF. The CDR3 DNA reads as TGTGTCAGCAGCTTTAAACTAGACTCGGGCTACACCTTC.

The DNA for the CDR3 is TGTGCCAGCAGCTTAGCCTTCGGCAGGGGCGAAGAGACCCAGTACTTC. As protein: CASSLAFGRGEETQYF. The rearrangement links TRBV7-2 to TRBJ2-5; TRBD1 might be the D (6 bases). The germline V gene has CDR1 SGHTA and CDR2 FQGNSA. This CDR3 is built from 16 residues. Trimming took 0 bases from V and 3 from J, leaving 14 bases between them. The whole variable domain, filled in from reference TRBV7-2 and TRBJ2-5, reads GAGVSQSPSNKVTEKGKDVELRCDPISGHTALYWYRQSLGQGLEFLIYFQGNSAPDKSGLPSDRFSAERTGGSVSTLTIQRTQQEDSAVYLCASSLAFGRGEETQYFGPGTRLLVL.

The chain joins TRBV21-1 to TRBJ2-3; the DNA was not compared with TRBD1, the D call given in the table. TRBV21-1 is designated a pseudogene. The CDR3 has 13 residues. The CDR3, as DNA: TGTGCCAGCAGCAAATCCCGAACAGATACGCAGTATTTT. Translation: CASSKSRTDTQYF.

This clonotype was counted a few times. This chain uses TRBV12-3 or TRBV12-4 with TRBJ1-2; 9 nucleotides agree with TRBD1. CDR3 length: 14 amino acids. V shed 5 bases and J 8 bases; nucleotides not matched to a gene: 9. CDR3 nucleotide sequence: TGTGCCAGCAGTCTCCGGGACAGGGCGCAGGGCTACACCTTC. Residues: CASSLRDRAQGYTF.

The chain recombines TRBV12-3 or TRBV12-4 with TRBJ1-5; TRBD1 is a possible D gene (6 bases). The CDR3 runs 15 residues. Trimming cost V 7 bases and J 1 base, with 14 bases left between them. CDR3 in DNA: TGTGCCAGCAAGGCTACAGGGACCAGCAATCAGCCCCAGCATTTT. Translating it yields CASKATGTSNQPQHF.

The chain is built from TRBV2 and TRBJ1-3; the D gene is possibly TRBD1 (5 bases). The CDR3 has 16 residues. Germline CDR1 reads SNHLY; CDR2 reads FYNNEI. The V gene lost 2 bases and the J gene lost 2 bases, with 13 bases spanning the gap. The CDR3 DNA reads as TGTGCCAGCAGTGAATCCTACAGAGGGGCTGGAAACACCATATATTTT. Its translation: CASSESYRGAGNTIYF.

This clonotype came up a few times. The rearrangement uses TRBV6-1 and TRBJ1-5, with 8 bases fitting TRBD1. The trim removed 6 bases at V and 5 bases at J, leaving 6 bases unmatched. CDR3 size: 14 residues. CDR1 and CDR2 (germline): MNHNS, SASEGT. This CDR3 reads CASSQTGGYQPQHF. CDR3 coding DNA: TGTGCCAGCAGCCAAACAGGGGGATATCAGCCCCAGCATTTT.

This rearrangement joins TRBV30 to TRBJ1-1; 7 nucleotides match TRBD1. The CDR3 sequence is 11 residues long. Unmatched junction bases numbered 9, after V lost 4 bases and J lost 13 bases. Per the germline V gene, CDR1 is GTSNPN and CDR2 is SVGIG (reference sequence). The CDR3 nucleotides are TGTGCCTGGAACCCAGACAGGGAGGGTTTCTTT. Translating gives CAWNPDREGFF. Complete variable domain (other parts from reference TRBV30 and TRBJ1-1): SQTIHQWPATLVQPVGSPLSLECTVEGTSNPNLYWYRQAAGRGLQLLFYSVGIGQISSEVPQNLSASRPQDRQFILSSKKLLLSDSGFYLCAWNPDREGFFGQGTRLTVV.

The chain uses TRBV12-3 or TRBV12-4 and TRBJ1-2, with TRBD1 identical over 8 bases. The CDR3 extends over 15 amino acids. Trimming cost V 5 bases and J 7 bases; bases outside gene matches: 12. The CDR3: CASSPGQGRVAGYTF. The DNA of the CDR3 is TGTGCCAGCAGTCCCGGACAGGGAAGGGTAGCTGGCTACACCTTC.

J is TRBJ2-3 and V is TRBV5-4; D is possibly TRBD2 (6 bases). CDR3 size: 15 residues. V lost 4 bases, J lost 6 bases, and 18 bases lay in between. Germline V CDR1 and CDR2: SGHNT, YYREEE (reference sequence). CDR3 nucleotides: TGTGCCAGCAGCGGAGGGGAACTCCGTCTGGATACGCAGTATTTT. Encoded protein: CASSGGELRLDTQYF.